Here is one T cell receptor beta chain with its context. The data were obtained in a study of T cell changes during pregnancy in multiple sclerosis. This CDR3 contains 16 residues. The germline V gene encodes CDR1 SNHLY and CDR2 FYNNEI. V was trimmed by 1 base and J by 1 base, leaving 11 bases between them. Here immunoSEQ multiplex PCR was the method, and the copy in TCRdb shows in-frame clones only, minus some. Altogether some 64,000 clones are present, 92% being singletons, with the ten largest covering about 1.5%. The genes are TRBV2 and TRBJ1-5; perhaps TRBD1 as D (5 bases). This sequence was found in a female donor with multiple sclerosis, enrolled in a pregnancy study. The sample consisted of peripheral blood, taken after pregnancy. The CDR3 nucleotides read TGTGCCAGCAGTGAAGGGGGGGGATGGAGCAATCAGCCCCAGCATTTT. It is translated as CASSEGGGWSNQPQHF.